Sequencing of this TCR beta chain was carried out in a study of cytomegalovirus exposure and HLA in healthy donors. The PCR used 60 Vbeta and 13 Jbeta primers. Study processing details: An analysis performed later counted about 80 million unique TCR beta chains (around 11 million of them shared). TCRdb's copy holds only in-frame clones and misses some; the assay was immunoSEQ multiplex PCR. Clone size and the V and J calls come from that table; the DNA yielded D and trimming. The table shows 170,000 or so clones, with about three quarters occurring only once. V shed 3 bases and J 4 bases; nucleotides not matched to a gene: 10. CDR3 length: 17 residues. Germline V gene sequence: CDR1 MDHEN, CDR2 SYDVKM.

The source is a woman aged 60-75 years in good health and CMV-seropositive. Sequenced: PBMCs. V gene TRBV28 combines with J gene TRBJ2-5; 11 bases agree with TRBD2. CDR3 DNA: TGTGCCAGCAGTTTTCCCCTAGCGGGGGGCGTGAGAGAGACCCAGTACTTC. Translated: CASSFPLAGGVRETQYF.